This T cell receptor (beta chain) was obtained from a study of cytomegalovirus exposure and HLA in healthy donors. Study context: Both the 120 or so validation repertoires and the approximately 640 first-cohort repertoires used the same platform, as reported by a later analysis.

Sequencing used immunoSEQ multiplex PCR; TCRdb keeps in-frame clones, though not all of them. The sample includes approximately 100,000 clones, roughly 90% of them seen just once. The study's findings and limits: In vitro, three CMV-associated chains proved specific for CMV antigens.

A word on this clone: Its target is not known.

The CDR3 has 12 amino acids. Germline V gene sequence: CDR1 SGHNT, CDR2 YYREEE (reference sequence). V lost 0 bases, J lost 5 bases, and 6 bases lay in between. The source is a woman aged 18-35 years in good health and CMV-seropositive. The chain links TRBV5-4 to TRBJ2-7; tentative D call: TRBD1 (5 bases). The material sequenced was PBMCs. The CDR3 region has the DNA TGTGCCAGCAGCTTGGACAGGAACGAGCAGTACTTC. Amino acid sequence: CASSLDRNEQYF. The entire variable domain, with the rest obtained from reference TRBV5-4 and TRBJ2-7, is as follows: ETGVTQSPTHLIKTRGQQVTLRCSSQSGHNTVSWYQQALGQGPQFIFQYYREEENGRGNFPPRFSGLQFPNYSSELNVNALELDDSALYLCASSLDRNEQYFGPGTRLTVT.